A single sample gave rise to the 32 T cell receptor beta chains below, sequenced in a study of graft-versus-host responses after intestinal transplantation. Their target antigens are unknown. Clones were read by immunoSEQ multiplex PCR, and TCRdb kept only the in-frame ones, dropping some. In the table there are 80,000 to 100,000 clones, roughly 90% of which are singletons. The sample consisted of unstimulated CD4+ T cells sorted from spleen or lymph node cells, taken before intestinal transplant. The receptors stem from a human donor who received an intestinal transplant.

The chain carries TRBV9 and TRBJ1-4; 7 positions agree with TRBD1. V gave up 1 base and J gave up 2 bases; unmatched junction bases: 5. The CDR3 is 16 residues long. Germline loops: CDR1 SGDLS, CDR2 YYNGEE. CDR3 protein: CASSVRDSATNEKLFF. DNA of the CDR3: TGTGCCAGCAGCGTAAGGGACAGCGCGACTAATGAAAAACTGTTTTTT.

The chain uses TRBV7-2 and TRBJ2-5; D may be TRBD2 (5 bases). CDR3 length: 16 residues. V dropped 1 base and J dropped 5 bases, with 17 bases sitting between them. Germline V gene lookup returns CDR1 SGHTA and CDR2 FQGNSA. The CDR3 reads CASSLGGAGGRETQYF. DNA for the CDR3: TGTGCCAGCAGCTTAGGAGGTGCGGGCGGACGGGAGACCCAGTACTTC.

The chain is built from TRBV7-9 and TRBJ2-7, with TRBD1 as a possible D gene (5 bases). The CDR3 runs 16 residues. The germline CDR1 and CDR2 sequences are SEHNR and FQNEAQ (reference sequence). Trimming took 3 bases from V and 3 from J, leaving 18 bases between them. CDR3 loop: CASSFSVAGLNYEQYF. The CDR3 DNA is TGTGCCAGCAGCTTTAGTGTTGCAGGGTTAAACTACGAGCAGTACTTC.

This rearrangement joins TRBV4-1 to TRBJ2-3; 8 bases agree with TRBD2. From germline, CDR1 is MGHRA and CDR2 YSYEKL. This CDR3 comprises 15 residues. Unmatched junction bases numbered 3, after V lost 0 bases and J lost 4 bases. The CDR3 reads CASSQDQRGSDTQYF. CDR3 DNA: TGCGCCAGCAGCCAAGACCAGCGGGGGTCAGATACGCAGTATTTT.

The chain recombines TRBV7-9 with TRBJ2-7, with 10 positions matching TRBD2. The junction had 5 bases not matched to a gene; V was cut back by 6 bases and J by 3 bases. Germline V gives CDR1 SEHNR, CDR2 FQNEAQ (reference sequence). The CDR3 is 14 residues long. In DNA form, the CDR3 reads TGTGCCAGCAGGAGGGCTAGCGGGAGCTACGAGCAGTACTTC. This gives the protein CASRRASGSYEQYF. The full variable domain, with the rest looked up from reference TRBV7-9 and TRBJ2-7, is DTGVSQNPRHKITKRGQNVTFRCDPISEHNRLYWYRQTLGQGPEFLTYFQNEAQLEKSRLLSDRFSAERPKGSFSTLEIQRTEQGDSAMYLCASRRASGSYEQYFGPGTRLTVT.

The sample holds one count of this clone. The V and J genes are TRBV4-2 and TRBJ2-2; TRBD1 is a possible D gene (6 bases). Per germline, CDR1 LGHNA and CDR2 YNFKEQ. Trimming shortened V by 0 bases and J by 7 bases, and 9 bases separated the two germline ends. The length of the CDR3 is 14 residues. The CDR3 DNA follows: TGTGCCAGCAGCCAAGATGTAGGGGGCGGGGAGCTGTTTTTT. Amino acids: CASSQDVGGGELFF.

The chain couples TRBV5-1 to TRBJ2-3; 9 bases are shared with TRBD2. Germline V lookup: CDR1 SGHRS, CDR2 YFSETQ. V shed 3 bases, J shed 4 bases, and the junction held 9 bases outside the gene matches. The CDR3 contains 16 residues. The CDR3 bases are TGCGCCAGCAGCTCGATTAGCGGGGGAAAGGCAGATACGCAGTATTTT. It is translated as CASSSISGGKADTQYF.

With regard to this clone: Within the sample, other DNA sequences also encode this same CDR3. This chain joins TRBV6-5 and TRBJ2-3, with TRBD2 identical over 9 bases. Germline-derived CDR1 and CDR2 are MNHEY and SVGAGI. Trimming at V came to 5 bases and at J to 0 bases, leaving 3 bases not matched to a gene. This CDR3 is built from 15 residues. The DNA for the CDR3 is TGTGCCAGCAGTCCTAGCGGGGTTAGCACAGATACGCAGTATTTT. Its translation is CASSPSGVSTDTQYF.

The V and J genes are TRBV6-1 and TRBJ2-5, with D perhaps TRBD1 (5 bases). Trimming stripped 6 bases from V and 2 bases from J, with 10 bases between. The CDR3 extends over 13 amino acids. Germline V CDR1 and CDR2: MNHNS, SASEGT. The CDR3: CASSRQLQETQYF. For the CDR3, the DNA is TGTGCCAGCAGCAGACAGCTTCAAGAGACCCAGTACTTC.

This clone was counted once. The chain carries TRBV19 and TRBJ2-5; 8 nucleotides line up with TRBD1. Germline lookup yields CDR1 LNHDA and CDR2 SQIVND (reference sequence). V lost 2 bases and J lost 5; bases outside the gene matches: 4. CDR3 length equals 14 residues. The CDR3 coding sequence is TGTGCCAGTAGTATAAGTAGGGACAGGGAGACCCAGTACTTC. It translates to CASSISRDRETQYF.

The chain is built from TRBV27 and TRBJ1-6, with D maybe TRBD1 (6 bases). V was clipped by 5 bases and J by 7 bases, with 9 bases between them. The CDR3 covers 13 residues. The germline gives CDR1 MNHEY, CDR2 SMNVEV (reference sequence). The CDR3 sequence is CASSGTGNSPLHF. CDR3 in DNA: TGTGCCAGCAGTGGAACAGGGAATTCACCCCTCCACTTT.

The chain carries TRBV9 and TRBJ1-2; 8 positions match TRBD1. The length of the CDR3 is 13 residues. The junction had 2 bases not matched to a gene; V was cut back by 4 bases and J by 3 bases. Germline V gene data show CDR1 as SGDLS and CDR2 as YYNGEE. The CDR3 sequence is CASSRGQDYGYTF. DNA of the CDR3: TGTGCCAGCAGCAGGGGACAGGACTATGGCTACACCTTC. Looking up the rest from reference TRBV9 and TRBJ1-2 gives the full variable domain: DSGVTQTPKHLITATGQRVTLRCSPRSGDLSVYWYQQSLDQGLQFLIQYYNGEERAKGNILERFSAQQFPDLHSELNLSSLELGDSALYFCASSRGQDYGYTFGSGTRLTVV.

The chain uses TRBV15 and TRBJ1-2; unclear D gene. Between the trimmed V and J ends, which lost 0 bases and 4 bases, there was a span of 9 bases. Germline CDR1 LNHNV, CDR2 YYDKDF (reference sequence). The CDR3 is 14 residues long. The CDR3 region is CATSRDRASYGYTF. DNA of the CDR3: TGTGCCACCAGCAGAGATCGAGCCTCCTATGGCTACACCTTC.

A note on this clone: The DNA is omitted, as the CDR3 cannot be located on it reliably, and the CDR3 follows TCRdb's listing. V usage is TRBV6-6 and J usage is TRBJ1-6; the D call in the table, TRBD1, was not verified against the DNA. In germline, CDR1 is MNHNY, CDR2 SVGAGI (reference sequence). The CDR3 is made up of 15 amino acids, end residues included. CDR3 residues: CASTPVGRGSFAPHF.

The chain has TRBV29-1 and TRBJ2-7, with TRBD1 identical over 8 bases. The CDR3 contains 12 residues. V shed 6 bases and J 5 bases; nucleotides not matched to a gene: 6. The germline V gene has CDR1 SQVTM and CDR2 ANQGSEA. CDR3: CSVETQGDEQYF. The CDR3 DNA follows: TGCAGCGTCGAGACACAGGGGGACGAGCAGTACTTC.

The gene calls are TRBV6-6 and TRBJ2-3; 8 bases are shared with TRBD1. Germline values: CDR1 MNHNY, CDR2 SVGAGI (reference sequence). Germline trimming cut 7 bases from V and 6 bases from J; bases unmatched to any gene: 6. The CDR3 runs to 13 residues. The DNA of the CDR3 is TGTGCCAGCAACAGGGACAGGACGGATACGCAGTATTTT. Residues: CASNRDRTDTQYF.

This clone was seen only once. The chain employs TRBV11-3 and TRBJ2-7; 8 nucleotides match TRBD2. Germline V gene lookup returns CDR1 SGHNT and CDR2 YENEEA. This CDR3 has 14 residues. The V gene end was trimmed by 5 bases and the J gene end by 2 bases; junction bases not matched to a gene: 5. CDR3 coding DNA: TGTGCCAGCAGCAAACCGGGACTAGCCTACGAGCAGTACTTC. Translation: CASSKPGLAYEQYF. Drawing the rest from reference TRBV11-3 and TRBJ2-7, the complete variable domain is EAGVVQSPRYKIIEKKQPVAFWCNPISGHNTLYWYLQNLGQGPELLIRYENEEAVDDSQLPKDRFSAERLKGVDSTLKIQPAELGDSAVYLCASSKPGLAYEQYFGPGTRLTVT.

The J gene is TRBJ1-1, the V gene TRBV19; no clear D gene. There are 13 residues in the CDR3. CDR1 and CDR2 (germline): LNHDA, SQIVND (reference sequence). Deletions cut 5 bases from V and 1 base from J, with 8 bases between. CDR3 sequence reads: CASSERQNTEAFF. In nucleotides, the CDR3 is TGTGCCAGTAGTGAAAGACAGAACACTGAAGCTTTCTTT.

The chain is built from TRBV28 and TRBJ2-5; 9 bases are shared with TRBD2. CDR1 and CDR2 from the germline V gene are MDHEN and SYDVKM. The CDR3 is 15 residues long. Unmatched junction bases numbered 7, after V lost 8 bases and J lost 0 bases. The CDR3 reads CASGASGVYQETQYF. CDR3 bases: TGTGCCAGCGGGGCTAGCGGGGTGTACCAAGAGACCCAGTACTTC.

The rearrangement joins TRBV5-4 to TRBJ2-3; D call uncertain. This CDR3 contains 14 residues. The germline V gene has CDR1 SGHNT and CDR2 YYREEE (reference sequence). Trimming cost V 2 bases and J 2 bases, with 9 bases left between them. Here the CDR3 DNA reads TGTGCCAGCAGCTTACAACCGTCCACAGATACGCAGTATTTT. Translation: CASSLQPSTDTQYF.

This clone was seen once. The chain joins TRBV7-2 to TRBJ1-1; D remains unclear. CDR1 is SGHTA, CDR2 FQGNSA, per germline. The CDR3 is 13 amino acids. V was cut by 0 bases and J by 6 bases, with 8 bases left in between. The CDR3 DNA is TGTGCCAGCAGCTTAGCCCGGGTATCTGAAGCTTTCTTT. Translating gives CASSLARVSEAFF.

This chain links TRBV30 with TRBJ1-2; no clear D. The CDR3 spans 14 residues. V was cut by 0 bases and J by 3 bases, with 11 bases left in between. Germline CDR1 is GTSNPN and CDR2 is SVGIG (reference sequence). CDR3 sequence: CAWSVGRLDYGYTF. CDR3 sequence (DNA): TGTGCCTGGAGTGTGGGGAGATTAGACTATGGCTACACCTTC. The full variable domain, rest sourced from reference TRBV30 and TRBJ1-2, is SQTIHQWPATLVQPVGSPLSLECTVEGTSNPNLYWYRQAAGRGLQLLFYSVGIGQISSEVPQNLSASRPQDRQFILSSKKLLLSDSGFYLCAWSVGRLDYGYTFGSGTRLTVV.

The chain has TRBV19 and TRBJ2-7; 8 nucleotides align to TRBD1. V dropped 3 bases and J dropped 5; count of bases not matched to a gene: 9. CDR1 is LNHDA, CDR2 SQIVND, per germline (reference sequence). This CDR3 region has 15 residues. DNA for the CDR3: TGTGCCAGTAGTATTAGTGGACAGGGTCTCGACGAGCAGTACTTC. Protein: CASSISGQGLDEQYF.

The chain joins TRBV6-5 to TRBJ2-7; 8 nucleotides match TRBD1. The germline CDR1 and CDR2 sequences are MNHEY and SVGAGI. The CDR3 extends over 15 amino acids. The V and J ends lost 2 bases and 7 bases, in that order; junction bases with no gene match: 10. The CDR3 region is CASSYGGQGAREQYF. CDR3 DNA sequence: TGTGCCAGCAGTTACGGGGGGCAGGGGGCGCGTGAGCAGTACTTC.

The V and J genes are TRBV7-3 and TRBJ2-2; D possibly corresponds to TRBD2 (5 bases). With 2 bases removed from V and 5 bases from J, the gap between germline ends came to 9 bases. The CDR3 runs to 14 residues. Germline V lookup: CDR1 SGHTA, CDR2 FQGTGA. The DNA of the CDR3 is TGTGCCAGCAGCTTAGGCCGGGGAACCGGGGAGCTGTTTTTT. Residues: CASSLGRGTGELFF.

This rearrangement joins TRBV5-4 to TRBJ1-5, with D possibly being TRBD1 (6 bases). The CDR3 is made up of 15 amino acids. V lost 2 bases to trimming and J lost 4 bases, with 13 bases between them. Germline assignment: CDR1 SGHNT and CDR2 YYREEE (reference sequence). The CDR3 loop is CASSFSPQGNQPQHF. The CDR3 bases are TGTGCCAGCAGCTTTAGTCCACAGGGAAATCAGCCCCAGCATTTT.

The chain uses TRBV9 and TRBJ2-7, with D possibly matching TRBD1 (8 bases). The V end was cut by 0 bases, the J end by 2 bases, with 15 bases between. The germline V gene encodes CDR1 SGDLS and CDR2 YYNGEE. CDR3 size: 16 residues. CDR3 region: CASSVGGGQVTYEQYF. CDR3 bases: TGTGCCAGCAGCGTAGGGGGGGGACAGGTTACCTACGAGCAGTACTTC.

The chain is built from TRBV11-2 and TRBJ2-7; D remains unclear. The ends were cut back, 4 bases at V and 6 bases at J, with 22 bases in the middle. Germline assignment: CDR1 SGHAT and CDR2 FQNNGV. CDR3 length: 16 amino acids. The CDR3: CASSSQLISTTFEQYF. The CDR3 coding sequence is TGTGCCAGCAGCTCCCAACTAATATCCACTACGTTCGAGCAGTACTTC.

J is TRBJ2-3 and V is TRBV7-2, with D maybe TRBD2 (6 bases). Germline V gene data show CDR1 as SGHTA and CDR2 as FQGNSA. The CDR3 runs 16 residues. V shed 6 bases and J shed 2 bases, with 18 bases lying between them. The CDR3, as DNA: TGTGCCAGCAGTTTTGGTCGTGGCGGGACCACAGATACGCAGTATTTT. It is translated as CASSFGRGGTTDTQYF.

This chain links TRBV11-3 with TRBJ2-7; 9 positions match TRBD2. Germline CDR1 is SGHNT and CDR2 is YENEEA. V dropped 3 bases and J dropped 7; count of bases not matched to a gene: 7. This CDR3 spans 14 amino acids. Written as DNA, the CDR3 is TGTGCCAGCAGCTTGGGCGGGGGGGCGCGGGAGCAGTACTTC. It encodes CASSLGGGAREQYF. The full variable domain, its missing parts supplied by reference TRBV11-3 and TRBJ2-7, is EAGVVQSPRYKIIEKKQPVAFWCNPISGHNTLYWYLQNLGQGPELLIRYENEEAVDDSQLPKDRFSAERLKGVDSTLKIQPAELGDSAVYLCASSLGGGAREQYFGPGTRLTVT.

In DNA, the CDR3 is TGTGCCAGCAGCAAAGCGGGGACTAGCGGGGGGGCGGTTGATACGCAGTATTTT. Translated, it gives CASSKAGTSGGAVDTQYF. This chain connects TRBV7-2 to TRBJ2-3, with 16 bases that match TRBD2. V gave up 5 bases and J gave up 6 bases; unmatched junction bases: 11. The CDR3 covers 18 residues. Germline-derived CDR1 and CDR2 are SGHTA and FQGNSA. Based on the CDR3 plus reference TRBV7-2 and TRBJ2-3, the full variable domain is GAGVSQSPSNKVTEKGKDVELRCDPISGHTALYWYRQSLGQGLEFLIYFQGNSAPDKSGLPSDRFSAERTGGSVSTLTIQRTQQEDSAVYLCASSKAGTSGGAVDTQYFGPGTRLTVL.

This clone was seen once. The junction shows a germline mismatch at one end, possibly a read error. This chain uses TRBV30 with TRBJ2-2, with 9 bases identical to TRBD2. The CDR3 contains 17 residues. In germline, CDR1 is GTSNPN, CDR2 SVGIG (reference sequence). This chain's CDR3 is CVWTPEAGGLSTGELFF. The DNA for the CDR3 is TGTGTCTGGACCCCCGAGGCGGGGGGGCTAAGTACCGGGGAGCTGTTTTTT.